The 12 T cell receptor beta chains reported below all come from one sample, sequenced in a study of blood T cells in healthy people across ages. Sample-barcoded 5' priming and a J-beta primer mix drove a second PCR of 7 to 11 cycles. TCRdb independently ran MiXCR on the 5' RACE reads; one entry per CDR3 protein. In the table there are fewer than 800,000 distinct CDR3 sequences, about 30% of which are singletons. The specimen was blood. These receptors were taken from a woman aged 80 or over in good health.

J is TRBJ1-2 and V is TRBV27, with D hard to call. The CDR3 is 15 amino acids. Germline CDR1 is MNHEY and CDR2 is SMNVEV (reference sequence). Trimming removed 0 bases from V and 10 bases from J, with 18 bases in between. The CDR3, as DNA: TGTGCCAGCAGTTTATCATGGCGAGGACTTCCTATCTACACCTTC. Translation gives CASSLSWRGLPIYTF.

This clonotype showed up many times. This sequence joins TRBV24-1 and TRBJ1-2; 7 bases are shared with TRBD1. CDR3 length: 13 residues. The germline V gene encodes CDR1 KGHDR and CDR2 SFDVKD. J gave up 6 bases and V 1 base, and 1 base lay outside the gene matches. The DNA for the CDR3 is TGTGCCACCAGTGATTTCGGGACAGATGGCTACACCTTC. It translates to CATSDFGTDGYTF.

In this sample, this clonotype turned up a few times. V and J are TRBV9 and TRBJ1-1; weak D call: TRBD1 (6 bases). Trimming removed 0 bases at V and 3 bases at J, with 15 bases between. Germline CDR1 and CDR2: SGDLS and YYNGEE. CDR3 length equals 16 residues. The CDR3 coding sequence is TGTGCCAGCAGCGTAGCGGTGGGGGCGCGGGACACTGAAGCTTTCTTT. This gives the protein CASSVAVGARDTEAFF.

This clonotype showed up just a few times. This may come from a read error, since a much larger clone is one base off. The chain combines TRBV5-1 with TRBJ2-4, with D unclear. V dropped 3 bases and J dropped 0 bases, with 7 bases sitting between them. This CDR3 comprises 14 residues. Germline assignment: CDR1 SGHRS and CDR2 YFSETQ. CDR3 protein: CASSWEVAKNIQYF. For the CDR3, the DNA is TGCGCCAGCAGCTGGGAAGTAGCCAAAAACATTCAGTACTTC.

This clonotype was counted at least ten times. The chain is built from TRBV3-1 and TRBJ2-7, with D perhaps TRBD1 (6 bases). V was trimmed by 5 bases and J by 3 bases, leaving 11 bases between them. The CDR3 covers 13 residues. Germline values: CDR1 LGHDT, CDR2 YNNKEL (reference sequence). In nucleotides, the CDR3 is TGTGCCAGCAGCGGTCGCAGGGGCTACGAGCAGTACTTC. It encodes CASSGRRGYEQYF.

This clonotype was seen more than once but under ten times. The J gene is TRBJ2-3, the V gene TRBV4-3; a possible D gene is TRBD1 (8 bases). The CDR3 sequence is 18 residues long. Between the trimmed V and J ends, which lost 1 base and 1 base, there was a span of 18 bases. From germline, CDR1 is LGHNA and CDR2 YSLEER. CDR3 sequence (DNA): TGCGCCAGCAGCCAAGGGGTAGAACAGGGGGGGGGCACAGATACGCAGTATTTT. Its protein is CASSQGVEQGGGTDTQYF.

This clonotype was seen a few times. It is unclear where the CDR3 begins or ends on the DNA, so no DNA is shown, and the CDR3 is as TCRdb lists it. This chain links TRBV25-1 with TRBJ1-2; the table's D call, TRBD1, has no DNA check behind it. Germline V CDR1 and CDR2: MGHDK, SYGVNS. The CDR3 spans 13 amino acids, including both terminal residues. The CDR3 region is CAGRGGLSYGCTF.

This clonotype was observed many times. V and J are TRBV20-1 and TRBJ2-7, with 9 bases matching TRBD1. Trimming took 6 bases from V and 4 from J; bases not matched to a gene: 10. There are 14 residues in the CDR3. Germline lookup yields CDR1 DFQATT and CDR2 SNEGSKA (reference sequence). The CDR3 sequence: CSAYPDRGLYEQYF. The CDR3, as DNA: TGCAGTGCGTATCCGGACAGGGGATTATACGAGCAGTACTTC.

This clonotype has ten or more counts. The V call is TRBV3-1, the J call TRBJ2-7; 7 nucleotides line up with TRBD2. With 7 bases clipped from V and 2 bases from J, the junction kept 8 bases outside the gene matches. CDR3 length: 14 residues. Germline V gives CDR1 LGHDT, CDR2 YNNKEL (reference sequence). The chain's CDR3 is CASTVRGGPYEQYF. The CDR3 DNA reads as TGTGCCAGCACCGTTCGCGGGGGTCCCTACGAGCAGTACTTC.

On this clonotype itself: With a much larger clone just one base away, this may be a read error. This rearrangement joins TRBV12-3 or TRBV12-4 to TRBJ2-7, with D maybe TRBD1 (6 bases). The CDR3 spans 15 residues. The germline V and J ends were trimmed by 4 bases and 7 bases, with 20 bases remaining between them. The chain's CDR3 is CASSSRTENYNEQYF. CDR3 DNA sequence: TGTGCCAGCAGTTCCAGGACAGAAAACTACAATGAGCAGTACTTC.

This clonotype showed up many times. In nucleotides, the CDR3 is TGTGCCAGCAGCTTAATATCCCCTGAGCAGTTCTTC. The encoded protein is CASSLISPEQFF. The chain combines TRBV7-2 with TRBJ2-1; no clear D gene. This CDR3 has 12 residues. V was shortened by 2 bases and J by 9 bases, with 8 bases between the two germline ends. Germline V gene lookup returns CDR1 SGHTA and CDR2 FQGNSA.

As concerns this clonotype: This may arise from a read error, as a much more abundant clone is one base away. The V gene is TRBV30, the J gene TRBJ1-2; 7 bases match TRBD1. The CDR3 consists of 14 residues. Trimming at V came to 6 bases and at J to 2 bases, leaving 9 bases not matched to a gene. Per the germline V gene, CDR1 is GTSNPN and CDR2 is SVGIG (reference sequence). CDR3 protein: CACQAPGGNYGYTF. The CDR3 DNA is TGTGCCTGTCAGGCCCCAGGGGGAAACTATGGCTACACCTTC.